This T cell receptor beta chain was recovered during a study of PD-L1 blockade in urothelial cancer. The table came from immunoSEQ multiplex PCR; TCRdb's copy has only in-frame clones and leaves some out. Among about 76,000 clones listed, 75% to 95% were seen once. As to time point: peripheral blood 6 weeks after treatment start. V shed 7 bases and J shed 0 bases, with 15 bases lying between them. CDR1 and CDR2 (germline): SNHLY, FYNNEI. The CDR3 contains 15 residues. This clonotype originated in a woman at least 80 years old with urothelial cancer. This rearrangement joins TRBV2 to TRBJ1-1, with D uncertain. The specimen was PBMCs, collected around atezolizumab (anti-PD-L1) treatment. The CDR3 DNA reads TGTGCCAGCACAAGCGACTTTACTATGAACACTGAAGCTTTCTTT. This gives the protein CASTSDFTMNTEAFF.